This TCR beta chain was documented in a study of blood T cells in healthy people across ages. Trimming took off 5 bases at V and 8 bases at J, with 18 bases between the two ends. CDR3 length equals 14 residues. CDR1 and CDR2 (germline): SGHTA, FQGNSA. The sample holds a few counts of this clonotype. Its target is not known. This may stem from a read error, because a much larger clone lies one nucleotide away. A sample-barcoded 5' primer and a J-beta primer mix were used in a second PCR of roughly 6 to 11 cycles. Unique molecular identifiers of 12 random nucleotides labeled each cDNA. Each CDR3 protein is one row after TCRdb ran MiXCR on the 5' RACE reads. The sample lists 870,000 or so distinct CDR3 sequences; 29% were seen once. Study outcomes and limitations: A roughly linear age-dependent decrease characterized TCR beta diversity per million T cells. Shifts in expanded clonotypes may have been confounded by donor CMV status, which was unknown.

The sample consisted of blood. V and J are TRBV7-2 and TRBJ1-2; weak D call: TRBD1 (5 bases). This clonotype originated in a woman older than 75 in good health. CDR3 loop: CASSGPTGRGGYTF. In nucleotides, the CDR3 is TGTGCCAGCAGCGGCCCGACCGGGCGGGGGGGCTACACCTTC.